The clone carrying this TCR beta chain came up a few times. The data are from a study of response to subunit inactivated influenza vaccine. A single record per CDR3 protein comes from TCRdb applying MiXCR to the RT-PCR reads. The repertoire consists of around 190,000 distinct CDR3 sequences, with about a tenth occurring once and the leading ten covering roughly a tenth. The receptor was derived from a man aged 50 or older who received an inactivated influenza vaccine. The material was non-naive T cells sorted from PBMCs, obtained on the day of vaccination.

CDR3 in DNA: TGTGCCACCAGTGAGGGGGTAAACAGGGGGACCACTGAAGCTTTCTTT. This sequence encodes CATSEGVNRGTTEAFF. The chain recombines TRBV24-1 with TRBJ1-1; 8 positions agree with TRBD1. The CDR3 is made up of 16 amino acids. V was clipped by 4 bases and J by 4 bases; unmatched bases: 10. The V gene's germline CDR1 is KGHDR and CDR2 SFDVKD.